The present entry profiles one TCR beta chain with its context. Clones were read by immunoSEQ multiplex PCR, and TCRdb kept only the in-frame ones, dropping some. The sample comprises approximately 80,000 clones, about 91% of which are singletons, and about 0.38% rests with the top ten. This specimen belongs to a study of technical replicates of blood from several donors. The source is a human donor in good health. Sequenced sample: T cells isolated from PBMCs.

This CDR3 reads CASSQGEGVNTEAFF. The DNA of the CDR3 is TGTGCCAGCTCACAGGGGGAGGGCGTGAACACTGAAGCTTTCTTT. V gene TRBV18 combines with J gene TRBJ1-1, with D possibly being TRBD1 (6 bases). The length of the CDR3 is 15 residues. The V end lost 4 bases, the J end lost 0 bases, and 12 bases lay between the germline ends. Per germline, CDR1 KGHSH and CDR2 LQKENI.